The 29 T cell receptor beta chains reported below all come from one sample, sequenced in a study of blood T cells in healthy people across ages. A second PCR, run for about 7 to 12 cycles, used a sample-barcoded 5' primer plus a J-beta primer mix. TCRdb re-analysed the 5' RACE reads in MiXCR, keeping a single row per CDR3 protein. The data hold fewer than 2,000,000 distinct CDR3 sequences, with about 32% observed a single time. Source material: blood. These receptors came from a woman under 40 in good health.

This clonotype was recorded many times. The gene calls are TRBV29-1 and TRBJ2-7, with D possibly matching TRBD1 (6 bases). The length of the CDR3 is 12 residues. The germline V gene has CDR1 SQVTM and CDR2 ANQGSEA. V gave up 5 bases and J gave up 7 bases, with 15 bases separating them. In DNA, the CDR3 is TGCAGCGTTTCGGACAGTTTAGGGGAGCAGTACTTC. Translated: CSVSDSLGEQYF.

The sample holds a few counts of this clonotype. The chain uses TRBV20-1 and TRBJ1-5, with D unclear. This CDR3 is 12 amino acids long. The ends were cut back, 2 bases at V and 7 bases at J, with 9 bases in the middle. Germline V gene data show CDR1 as DFQATT and CDR2 as SNEGSKA (reference sequence). CDR3 bases: TGCAGTGCTAGAAGGGCTCAACAGCCCCAGCATTTT. This codes for CSARRAQQPQHF.

As concerns this clonotype: Relative to the germline gene, one junction end is altered; a read error may explain this. This chain joins TRBV11-1 and TRBJ1-1, with unresolved D. Germline lookup yields CDR1 SGHAT and CDR2 FQDESV (reference sequence). The CDR3 is made up of 15 amino acids. CDR3 coding DNA: TGTGCCGGCAGCCCTCGGTACCCCGCGAACACTGAAGCTTTCTTT. Encoded protein: CAGSPRYPANTEAFF.

The CDR3 DNA reads as TGTGCCAGCAGCCCACAGAGCGGGGGGGCCTTTGAGACCCAGTACTTC. Encoded protein: CASSPQSGGAFETQYF. The chain carries TRBV7-3 and TRBJ2-5; TRBD2 matches 10 bases. V shed 5 bases and J 5 bases; nucleotides not matched to a gene: 11. This CDR3 is 16 amino acids long. From germline, CDR1 is SGHTA and CDR2 FQGTGA.

The table lists this clonotype with many counts. The J gene is TRBJ2-6, the V gene TRBV7-9; D might be TRBD1 or TRBD2, each matching 6 bases. The germline V gene encodes CDR1 SEHNR and CDR2 FQNEAQ (reference sequence). V lost 5 bases and J 3 bases, leaving 11 bases between the germline ends. This CDR3 comprises 15 residues. CDR3 sequence reads: CASSGRGLGANVLTF. The DNA of the CDR3 is TGTGCCAGCAGCGGACGGGGGCTTGGGGCCAACGTCCTGACTTTC. The whole variable domain, filled in from reference TRBV7-9 and TRBJ2-6, reads DTGVSQNPRHKITKRGQNVTFRCDPISEHNRLYWYRQTLGQGPEFLTYFQNEAQLEKSRLLSDRFSAERPKGSFSTLEIQRTEQGDSAMYLCASSGRGLGANVLTFGAGSRLTVL.

The rearrangement uses TRBV20-1 and TRBJ2-7; a weak D match, TRBD2 (6 bases). The CDR3 runs to 14 residues. In germline, CDR1 is DFQATT, CDR2 SNEGSKA (reference sequence). Trimming removed 1 base from V and 6 bases from J, with 16 bases in between. The CDR3 DNA reads TGCAGTGCTAGAGGTTGGGACTTCCGAGTCGAGCAGTACTTC. Residues: CSARGWDFRVEQYF.

This clonotype occurred a few times. The rearrangement uses TRBV28 and TRBJ2-7; 7 bases align to TRBD1. The V gene end was trimmed by 7 bases and the J gene end by 7 bases; junction bases not matched to a gene: 10. This CDR3 spans 13 amino acids. In germline, CDR1 is MDHEN, CDR2 SYDVKM. The CDR3 coding sequence is TGTGCCAGCAAGTTGGCAGGGGGTAAAGAGCAGTACTTC. Translation: CASKLAGGKEQYF.

This clonotype was observed many times. The chain combines TRBV11-2 with TRBJ2-5; a possible D gene is TRBD1 (6 bases). Deletions cut 1 base from V and 1 base from J, with 10 bases between. The germline gives CDR1 SGHAT, CDR2 FQNNGV. This CDR3 is built from 15 residues. In nucleotides, the CDR3 is TGTGCCAGCAGCTTAGGTGGGACACTCCAAGAGACCCAGTACTTC. It specifies CASSLGGTLQETQYF.

The rearrangement joins TRBV30 to TRBJ1-3; TRBD1 might be the D (6 bases). V gave up 5 bases and J gave up 4 bases, with 6 bases separating them. This CDR3 has 11 residues. CDR1 is GTSNPN and CDR2 is SVGIG in the germline V gene (reference sequence). CDR3 nucleotide sequence: TGTGCCTGGGGGACAGGAAACACCATATATTTT. This encodes CAWGTGNTIYF.

In this sample, this clonotype turned up a few times. The chain links TRBV6-5 to TRBJ2-7, with TRBD1 as a possible D gene (6 bases). Germline lookup yields CDR1 MNHEY and CDR2 SVGAGI. The length of the CDR3 is 14 residues. Trimming shortened V by 5 bases and J by 3 bases, and 14 bases separated the two germline ends. This CDR3 reads CASSTGTTGYEQYF. DNA for the CDR3: TGTGCCAGCAGTACCGGGACGACAGGCTACGAGCAGTACTTC.

This clonotype was seen more than once but under ten times. The rearrangement links TRBV7-8 to TRBJ1-5; D uncertain. The germline V gene encodes CDR1 SGHVS and CDR2 FQNEAQ. Trimming removed 5 bases from V and 0 bases from J, with 8 bases in between. This CDR3 has 14 amino acids. CDR3 sequence (DNA): TGTGCCAGCAGCCCCGATTATAGCAATCAGCCCCAGCATTTT. This sequence encodes CASSPDYSNQPQHF.

This clonotype was detected many times. CDR3 amino acids: CASSRIGETQYF. The CDR3 bases are TGCGCCAGCAGCCGGATTGGGGAGACCCAGTACTTC. The rearrangement links TRBV4-1 to TRBJ2-5; D is ambiguous. Germline V CDR1 and CDR2: MGHRA, YSYEKL. V lost 4 bases and J 5 bases, leaving 8 bases between the germline ends. This CDR3 comprises 12 residues.

This clonotype was counted a few times. The CDR3 bases are TGCAGTGCTAGAGCGGACGGGTATTCACCCCTCCACTTT. Its protein is CSARADGYSPLHF. The gene calls are TRBV20-1 and TRBJ1-6; D is unresolved. The CDR3 has 13 residues. Germline loops: CDR1 DFQATT, CDR2 SNEGSKA (reference sequence). V lost 1 base and J 8 bases, leaving 9 bases between the germline ends.

The chain combines TRBV5-6 with TRBJ2-1; no definite D call. Trimming pared 4 bases from V and 6 bases from J, leaving 11 bases between. The CDR3 spans 13 residues. Germline V gene lookup returns CDR1 SGHDT and CDR2 YYEEEE. CDR3 sequence (DNA): TGTGCCAGCAGCAACGGACGGAGCAATGAGCAGTTCTTC. Translated: CASSNGRSNEQFF.

This chain joins TRBV27 and TRBJ2-1; TRBD2 might be the D (5 bases). Germline values: CDR1 MNHEY, CDR2 SMNVEV (reference sequence). This CDR3 has 11 residues. V shed 5 bases and J shed 9 bases, with 8 bases lying between them. The CDR3 DNA follows: TGTGCCAGCAGTCATCTAGCTGAGCAGTTCTTC. This translates into CASSHLAEQFF.

The gene calls are TRBV27 and TRBJ2-7; 7 positions agree with TRBD1. Trimming at V came to 6 bases and at J to 7 bases, leaving 12 bases not matched to a gene. This CDR3 has 14 amino acids. Germline CDR1 reads MNHEY; CDR2 reads SMNVEV (reference sequence). CDR3 loop: CASSTGASILEQYF. CDR3 in DNA: TGTGCCAGCAGCACAGGGGCCTCGATTTTAGAGCAGTACTTC.

A word on this clonotype: One base away lies a much larger clone, so this may be a sequencing read error. The V call is TRBV29-1, the J call TRBJ2-5; D may be TRBD1 (7 bases). CDR1 and CDR2 (germline): SQVTM, ANQGSEA. CDR3 length equals 14 residues. DNA of the CDR3: TGCAGCGCCAACGGGGGTGACCAGGGGGAGACCCATTACTTC. Amino acids: CSANGGDQGETHYF.

This clonotype occurred once. This chain uses TRBV7-9 with TRBJ2-5; TRBD2 is a possible D gene (6 bases). Germline V lookup: CDR1 SEHNR, CDR2 FQNEAQ (reference sequence). V lost 1 base and J lost 14, with 17 bases in between. The CDR3 extends over 13 amino acids. CDR3 in amino acids: CASSLVEGGEHYF. The DNA for the CDR3 is TGTGCCAGCAGCTTAGTCGAGGGAGGCGAGCACTACTTC. The whole variable domain, filled in from reference TRBV7-9 and TRBJ2-5, reads DTGVSQNPRHKITKRGQNVTFRCDPISEHNRLYWYRQTLGQGPEFLTYFQNEAQLEKSRLLSDRFSAERPKGSFSTLEIQRTEQGDSAMYLCASSLVEGGEHYFGPGTRLLVL.

This clonotype was detected many times. The V and J genes are TRBV2 and TRBJ2-3; 7 bases agree with TRBD2. The CDR3 covers 14 residues. The germline gives CDR1 SNHLY, CDR2 FYNNEI. The trim removed 7 bases at V and 6 bases at J, leaving 10 bases unmatched. The CDR3 DNA is TGTGCCAGCAAATCCACTAGCGCGGCGGATACGCAGTATTTT. Amino acids: CASKSTSAADTQYF.

Of note for this clonotype: One end of the junction is discordant with germline, which a read error may explain. The chain carries TRBV27 and TRBJ1-4, with D perhaps TRBD1 (6 bases). The CDR3 length is 15 residues. CDR1 MNHEY and CDR2 SMNVEV come from the germline V gene (reference sequence). The CDR3 is CASSKEGATNEKLFF. CDR3 DNA: TGTGCTAGCAGTAAGGAGGGGGCAACTAATGAAAAACTGTTTTTT.

This clonotype came up once. The chain links TRBV20-1 to TRBJ1-2; 7 nucleotides agree with TRBD1. The CDR3 totals 13 residues. Germline lookup yields CDR1 DFQATT and CDR2 SNEGSKA (reference sequence). With V trimmed by 6 bases and J by 8 bases, 12 bases remained unmatched. The CDR3 nucleotides are TGCAGTGCGAACCCCGGGACAGAGAAAGGCTACACCTTC. As protein: CSANPGTEKGYTF.

This clonotype was observed many times. This chain joins TRBV7-9 and TRBJ2-7, with a tentative D call TRBD2 (5 bases). There are 15 residues in the CDR3. Germline V gene data show CDR1 as SEHNR and CDR2 as FQNEAQ (reference sequence). Trimming took 5 bases from V and 4 from J, leaving 18 bases between them. This chain's CDR3 is CASSPPRSEGYEQYF. The DNA for the CDR3 is TGTGCCAGCAGCCCTCCCAGGAGTGAGGGATACGAGCAGTACTTC.

V is TRBV6-2 or TRBV6-3 and J is TRBJ2-5; either TRBD1 or TRBD2 may fit D (7 bases each). There are 13 residues in the CDR3. Germline V gene data show CDR1 as MNHEY and CDR2 as SVGEGT. V lost 7 bases and J lost 5, with 14 bases in between. The CDR3 DNA is TGTGCCAGCACCAGGGGGGGACGGGAGACCCAGTACTTC. Its translation: CASTRGGRETQYF.

The rearrangement joins TRBV25-1 to TRBJ1-6; 10 nucleotides match TRBD1. Germline values: CDR1 MGHDK, CDR2 SYGVNS. The CDR3 has 15 amino acids. V was clipped by 10 bases and J by 5 bases; unmatched bases: 8. Here the CDR3 DNA reads TGTGCCACCCAAGGGGGGACAGGGGATAATTCACCCCTCCACTTT. This encodes CATQGGTGDNSPLHF.

This clonotype has a handful of counts. The chain is built from TRBV5-4 and TRBJ2-7, with D hard to call. Germline V gene sequence: CDR1 SGHNT, CDR2 YYREEE (reference sequence). The ends were cut back, 6 bases at V and 3 bases at J, with 13 bases in the middle. This CDR3 contains 13 residues. The CDR3 DNA reads TGTGCCAGCACCTCGAGTTCGGACTACGAGCAGTACTTC. This gives the protein CASTSSSDYEQYF.

This chain connects TRBV3-1 to TRBJ2-5; maybe TRBD1 (6 bases). TRBJ2-7 matches the DNA end more closely, so the J call is doubtful. Germline V lookup: CDR1 LGHDT, CDR2 YNNKEL (reference sequence). The CDR3 is made up of 16 amino acids. Written as DNA, the CDR3 is TGTGCCAGCAGCCAAGATCCGGACACAGGGCGGTACGAGCAGTACTTC. Protein product: CASSQDPDTGRYEQYF.

Remarks on this clonotype: One end of the junction is discordant with germline, which a read error may explain. The chain carries TRBV28 and TRBJ2-7; no definite D call. The CDR3 is 12 amino acids. Germline assignment: CDR1 MDHEN and CDR2 SYDVKM. CDR3 residues: CTSSPPAYEQYF. CDR3 DNA: TGTACCAGCAGCCCCCCGGCCTACGAGCAGTACTTC. Supplemented by reference TRBV28 and TRBJ2-7, the full variable domain reads DVKVTQSSRYLVKRTGEKVFLECVQDMDHENMFWYRQDPGLGLRLIYFSYDVKMKEKGDIPEGYSVSREKKERFSLILESASTNQTSMYLCTSSPPAYEQYFGPGTRLTVT.

This clonotype was seen many times. This chain uses TRBV20-1 with TRBJ2-7; no clear D gene. V was cut by 0 bases and J by 4 bases, with 4 bases left in between. The CDR3 sequence is 11 residues long. Germline CDR1 and CDR2: DFQATT and SNEGSKA (reference sequence). Here the CDR3 DNA reads TGCAGTGCTAGAGAGAATTACGAGCAGTACTTC. It encodes CSARENYEQYF.

This clonotype was seen a few times. The V and J genes are TRBV14 and TRBJ2-7; tentative D call: TRBD2 (6 bases). This CDR3 has 17 amino acids. Germline loops: CDR1 SGHDN, CDR2 FVKESK. Trimming pared 4 bases from V and 5 bases from J, leaving 24 bases between. The CDR3 here is CASSLQPGALISHEQYF. The DNA of the CDR3 is TGTGCCAGCAGCCTACAGCCGGGAGCCCTCATCAGCCACGAGCAGTACTTC.